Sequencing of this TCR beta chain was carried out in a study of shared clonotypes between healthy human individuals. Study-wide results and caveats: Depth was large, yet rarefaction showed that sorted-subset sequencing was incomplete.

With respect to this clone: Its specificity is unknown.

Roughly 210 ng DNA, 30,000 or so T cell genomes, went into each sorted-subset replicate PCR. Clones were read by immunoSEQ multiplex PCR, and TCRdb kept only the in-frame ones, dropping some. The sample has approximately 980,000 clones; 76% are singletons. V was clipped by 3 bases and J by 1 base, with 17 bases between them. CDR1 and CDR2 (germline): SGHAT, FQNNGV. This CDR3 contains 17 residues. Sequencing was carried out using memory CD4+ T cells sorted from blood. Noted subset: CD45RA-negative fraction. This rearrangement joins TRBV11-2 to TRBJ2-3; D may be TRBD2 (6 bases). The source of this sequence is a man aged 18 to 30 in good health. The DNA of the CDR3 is TGTGCCAGCAGCTTTTCCATCGGGAGTATCGGCACAGATACGCAGTATTTT. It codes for CASSFSIGSIGTDTQYF.